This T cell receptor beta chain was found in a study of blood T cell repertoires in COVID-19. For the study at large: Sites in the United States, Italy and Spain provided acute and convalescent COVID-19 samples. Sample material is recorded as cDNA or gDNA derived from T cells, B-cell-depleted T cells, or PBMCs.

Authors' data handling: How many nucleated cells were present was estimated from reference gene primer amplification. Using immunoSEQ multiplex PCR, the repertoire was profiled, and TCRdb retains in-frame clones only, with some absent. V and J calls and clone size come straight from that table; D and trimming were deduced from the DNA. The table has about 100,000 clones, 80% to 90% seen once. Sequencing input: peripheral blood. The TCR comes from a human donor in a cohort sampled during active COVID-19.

As DNA, the CDR3 is TGTGCCACCAGATTCAGTAGCGGGAGGACCGGGCGTAATACGCAGTATTTT. The encoded protein is CATRFSSGRTGRNTQYF. The chain uses TRBV24-1 and TRBJ2-3; TRBD2 matches 10 bases. V dropped 7 bases and J dropped 7; count of bases not matched to a gene: 16. Germline V gene lookup returns CDR1 KGHDR and CDR2 SFDVKD. The CDR3 sequence is 17 residues long.